This TCR beta chain derives from a study of response to subunit inactivated influenza vaccine. This clonotype was counted at least ten times. The CDR3 extends over 13 amino acids. Germline CDR1 DFQATT, CDR2 SNEGSKA (reference sequence). V was clipped by 3 bases and J by 2 bases, with 9 bases between them. TCRdb redid the calling of the RT-PCR reads with MiXCR, one entry per CDR3 protein. The sample holds roughly 160,000 distinct CDR3 sequences, about a tenth seen once. The chain links TRBV20-1 to TRBJ2-3; either TRBD1 or TRBD2 may supply D (5 bases each). The TCR sequence derives from a man between 50 and 59 years old who received an inactivated influenza vaccine. The input for sequencing was non-naive T cells sorted from PBMCs, taken around seven weeks after vaccination. Written as DNA, the CDR3 is TGCAGTGCTAGGAGGGACGCCACAGATACGCAGTATTTT. The encoded protein is CSARRDATDTQYF.